What follows are 15 T cell receptor beta chains derived from one specimen sequenced in a study of blood T cell repertoires in COVID-19. The assay was immunoSEQ multiplex PCR, and TCRdb's table has in-frame clones only and misses some. Among about 110,000 clones listed, about 85% were seen once. Source material: peripheral blood. These TCRs come from a woman in her seventies with acute or convalescent COVID-19.

The chain joins TRBV28 to TRBJ2-2; 10 bases are a match to TRBD1. CDR1 and CDR2 from the germline V gene are MDHEN and SYDVKM. The CDR3 loop spans 19 amino acids. V lost 2 bases and J lost 5; bases outside the gene matches: 14. The CDR3 nucleotides read TGTGCCAGCAGTTTACCCTTCAGTCGGACAGGGGGTCGAACCGGGGAGCTGTTTTTT. Translating gives CASSLPFSRTGGRTGELFF.

This rearrangement joins TRBV24-1 to TRBJ2-1, with 9 bases that match TRBD2. Germline V CDR1 and CDR2: KGHDR, SFDVKD. Unmatched junction bases numbered 3, after V lost 9 bases and J lost 1 base. This CDR3 contains 14 residues. The CDR3 reads CATRAGGSYNEQFF. Written as DNA, the CDR3 is TGTGCCACCCGAGCGGGAGGATCCTACAATGAGCAGTTCTTC.

The genes are TRBV28 and TRBJ1-4; D perhaps matches TRBD1 (6 bases). CDR1 is MDHEN and CDR2 is SYDVKM in the germline V gene. The CDR3 consists of 14 residues. Trimming removed 3 bases at V and 4 bases at J, with 9 bases between. The CDR3 loop is CASSFGTHNEKLFF. The DNA of the CDR3 is TGTGCCAGCAGTTTCGGGACACATAATGAAAAACTGTTTTTT.

The CDR3 here is CASSYPTSGQETQYF. CDR3 coding DNA: TGTGCCAGCAGTTACCCCACTAGCGGCCAAGAGACCCAGTACTTC. This sequence joins TRBV6-2 or TRBV6-3 and TRBJ2-5; 8 positions agree with TRBD2. After removal of 2 bases from V and 1 base from J, the junction contained 3 bases not matched to a gene. This CDR3 region has 15 residues. CDR1 and CDR2 (germline): MNHEY, SVGEGT.

The chain combines TRBV23-1 with TRBJ2-7, with TRBD1 matching over 10 bases. TRBV23-1 is an ORF; its function is uncertain. The CDR3 has 14 residues. Trimming removed 5 bases from V and 5 bases from J; junction bases left unmatched: 6. CDR3 in amino acids: CASSKDGTGDEQYF. In DNA form, the CDR3 reads TGCGCCAGCAGTAAAGACGGGACAGGGGACGAGCAGTACTTC.

This chain links TRBV18 with TRBJ2-7; unclear D gene. Germline CDR1 reads KGHSH; CDR2 reads LQKENI. Trimming stripped 3 bases from V and 5 bases from J, with 11 bases between. The CDR3 is made up of 13 amino acids. CDR3 residues: CASSPSSTHEQYF. The CDR3 nucleotides are TGTGCCAGCTCACCCTCCTCTACCCACGAGCAGTACTTC.

This rearrangement joins TRBV14 to TRBJ2-1; 12 nucleotides agree with TRBD2. The V segment lost 4 bases and the J segment 4 bases; nucleotides outside the gene matches: 8. The CDR3 consists of 17 residues. The germline CDR1 and CDR2 sequences are SGHDN and FVKESK. CDR3 in DNA: TGTGCCAGCAGCCCCCGGACGGGACTAGCGGGTTACAATGAGCAGTTCTTC. Its protein is CASSPRTGLAGYNEQFF.

This chain joins TRBV12-3 or TRBV12-4 and TRBJ1-2; D is unresolved. Trimming pared 3 bases from V and 1 base from J, leaving 6 bases between. This CDR3 contains 13 residues. CDR3 loop: CASSLGSNYGYTF. For the CDR3, the DNA is TGTGCCAGCAGTTTGGGCAGTAACTATGGCTACACCTTC.

The chain recombines TRBV3-1 (or the pseudogene TRBV3-2) with TRBJ2-7; the D gene is possibly TRBD1 (6 bases). There are 14 residues in the CDR3. V shed 3 bases and J shed 3 bases, with 12 bases lying between them. Looked up from germline, CDR1 is LGHDT and CDR2 is YNNKEL (reference sequence). The CDR3 spells CASSHRVGGYEQYF. Written as DNA, the CDR3 is TGTGCCAGCAGCCATAGGGTAGGGGGCTACGAGCAGTACTTC.

This clone was seen just once. CDR3 nucleotides: TGTGCCAGCAAGTCCAGTCAGGGCCCAGATACGCAGTATTTT. Translating it yields CASKSSQGPDTQYF. The genes are TRBV7-2 and TRBJ2-3; D may be TRBD1 (5 bases). The CDR3 contains 14 residues. V dropped 7 bases and J dropped 4 bases, with 15 bases sitting between them. CDR1 is SGHTA, CDR2 FQGNSA, per germline.

This clone was detected once. The gene calls are TRBV5-1 and TRBJ1-1, with a tentative D call TRBD1 (6 bases). The CDR3 sequence is 16 residues long. Germline V gives CDR1 SGHRS, CDR2 YFSETQ. V was cut by 0 bases and J by 1 base, with 13 bases left in between. CDR3 loop: CASSLGDGTPNTEAFF. DNA of the CDR3: TGCGCCAGCAGCTTGGGGGACGGGACACCGAACACTGAAGCTTTCTTT. The whole variable domain, filled in from reference TRBV5-1 and TRBJ1-1, reads KAGVTQTPRYLIKTRGQQVTLSCSPISGHRSVSWYQQTPGQGLQFLFEYFSETQRNKGNFPGRFSGRQFSNSRSEMNVSTLELGDSALYLCASSLGDGTPNTEAFFGQGTRLTVV.

This chain joins TRBV15 and TRBJ1-5, with D unclear. V was shortened by 0 bases and J by 5 bases, with 5 bases between the two germline ends. Germline CDR1 LNHNV, CDR2 YYDKDF (reference sequence). The CDR3 has 13 amino acids. Written as DNA, the CDR3 is TGTGCCACCAGCAGAGAACAGCATCAGCCCCAGCATTTT. It codes for CATSREQHQPQHF.

This clone was observed a single time. The chain links TRBV30 to TRBJ2-5; no clear D gene. Trimming shortened V by 4 bases and J by 2 bases, and 14 bases separated the two germline ends. The length of the CDR3 is 14 residues. Germline V CDR1 and CDR2: GTSNPN, SVGIG (reference sequence). This CDR3 reads CAWTLPLRQETQYF. For the CDR3, the DNA is TGTGCCTGGACCCTACCGCTCCGTCAAGAGACCCAGTACTTC.

The chain recombines TRBV6-2 or TRBV6-3 with TRBJ2-7, with 8 bases fitting TRBD2. V shed 2 bases and J 3 bases; nucleotides not matched to a gene: 3. This CDR3 contains 14 residues. Germline CDR1 is MNHEY and CDR2 is SVGEGT. In nucleotides, the CDR3 is TGTGCCAGCAGTTACGCGGGGGGCAACTACGAGCAGTACGTC. Its translation: CASSYAGGNYEQYV.

The chain couples TRBV28 to TRBJ1-4; 9 bases fit TRBD1. Germline values: CDR1 MDHEN, CDR2 SYDVKM. The CDR3 is made up of 15 amino acids. Losses at the gene ends were 5 bases for V and 8 bases for J; bases not matched to a gene: 9. The CDR3 DNA is TGTGCCAGCAGTGGATCGACAGGGGGGCGGGAAAAACTGTTTTTT. It yields the protein CASSGSTGGREKLFF. Together with reference TRBV28 and TRBJ1-4, the CDR3 gives the full variable domain: DVKVTQSSRYLVKRTGEKVFLECVQDMDHENMFWYRQDPGLGLRLIYFSYDVKMKEKGDIPEGYSVSREKKERFSLILESASTNQTSMYLCASSGSTGGREKLFFGSGTQLSVL.